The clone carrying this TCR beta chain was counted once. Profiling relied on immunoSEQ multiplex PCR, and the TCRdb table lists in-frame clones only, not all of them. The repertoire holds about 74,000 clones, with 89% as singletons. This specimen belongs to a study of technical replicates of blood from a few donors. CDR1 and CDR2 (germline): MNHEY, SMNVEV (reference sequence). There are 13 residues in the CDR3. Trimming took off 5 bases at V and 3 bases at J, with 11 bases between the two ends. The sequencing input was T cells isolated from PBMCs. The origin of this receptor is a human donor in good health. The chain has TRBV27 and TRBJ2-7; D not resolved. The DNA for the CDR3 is TGTGCCAGCAGTGCCGGAGTCTACTACGAGCAGTACTTC. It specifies CASSAGVYYEQYF.